These T cell receptor beta chains were read from a single sample in a study of blood T cell repertoires in COVID-19. This table comes from immunoSEQ multiplex PCR, and its TCRdb copy is limited to in-frame clones, with some not included. This sample has roughly 76,000 clones; around 70% occur once, and the top ten carry under 25%. The sample was peripheral blood. The receptors here all came from a man in his 70s with acute or convalescent COVID-19. CDR3s include the opening cysteine and the closing phenylalanine or tryptophan.

V,J,CDR3
TRBV7-9,TRBJ2-3,CASSSRGRTDTQYF
TRBV18,TRBJ2-1,CASSPLLAASYNEQFF
TRBV10-2,TRBJ2-6,CAISRDRKSGANVLTF
TRBV25-1,TRBJ2-1,CASSVRQNSYNEQFF
TRBV7-3,TRBJ1-6,CASSSGTDYNSPLHF
TRBV5-1,TRBJ2-7,CASSPRGQGSSYEQYF
TRBV7-9,TRBJ1-6,CASSLFVENSPLHF
TRBV19,TRBJ1-5,CASSMGHLNQPQHF
TRBV19,TRBJ1-1,CASSMIEDSLNTEAFF
TRBV3-1/TRBV3-2,TRBJ2-1,CASSRVGVGDEQFF
TRBV28,TRBJ2-3,CASSFFGRAGTDTQYF
TRBV6-2/TRBV6-3,TRBJ2-7,CASSYSPWTGGRDEQYF
TRBV19,TRBJ1-1,CASRGGTGGRTEAFF
TRBV7-8,TRBJ2-3,CASSLQAATDTQYF
TRBV28,TRBJ1-6,CASSLFGDYNSPLHF
TRBV3-1/TRBV3-2,TRBJ1-1,CASSYRRRSEAFF
TRBV9,TRBJ2-7,CASSVGGQSSYEQYF
TRBV28,TRBJ1-3,CASSQGGQANRGNTIYF
TRBV10-1,TRBJ1-6,CASSDRGWDSPLHF
TRBV14,TRBJ2-3,CASSQKGTDTQYF
TRBV5-1,TRBJ2-7,CASSLRDTVYEQYF
TRBV7-2,TRBJ2-5,CASSSQRDQETQYF
TRBV7-9,TRBJ2-3,CASSSGLAGATDTQYF
TRBV2,TRBJ2-2,CASSEDLAGGTGELFF
TRBV5-4,TRBJ2-3,CASSSRLGRSVADTQYF
TRBV28,TRBJ1-2,CASSSLTGAYGYTF
TRBV19,TRBJ1-2,CASSSGQFYGYTF
TRBV6-1,TRBJ2-7,CASSEFRVQQYF
TRBV7-9,TRBJ1-1,CASSSGAANTEAFF
TRBV4-2,TRBJ2-3,CASSQDRGTDTQYF
TRBV5-3,TRBJ2-1,CARRRDYGSYNEQFF
TRBV3-1/TRBV3-2,TRBJ2-7,CASSQGTTYEQYF
TRBV18,TRBJ1-2,CASSGEGNYGYTF
TRBV2,TRBJ1-5,CASRETGGNQPQHF
TRBV25-1,TRBJ2-2,CASSGDWLNTGELFF
TRBV24-1,TRBJ1-1,CATSVGGSEAFF
TRBV5-8,TRBJ2-3,CASRHRVTTDTQYF
TRBV5-1,TRBJ2-3,CASSWAGTGTDTQYF
TRBV6-4,TRBJ2-2,CASSDQSKAGRMFF
TRBV2,TRBJ2-2,CASSLDQGAFGELFF
TRBV3-1/TRBV3-2,TRBJ1-6,CASRPQGDNSPLHF
TRBV5-4,TRBJ1-1,CASSGKTVNTEAFF
TRBV29-1,TRBJ1-6,CSVSYHPGQKNSPLHF
TRBV3-1/TRBV3-2,TRBJ1-2,CASSQVQGAYTF
TRBV29-1,TRBJ2-7,CSVRTSEFYEQYF
TRBV7-2,TRBJ1-1,CASSSRSEAFF
TRBV13,TRBJ2-7,CASSVGLAGGEQYF
TRBV9,TRBJ2-5,CASSARRTSGQETQYF
TRBV27,TRBJ2-7,CASSVIGQPAYEQYF
TRBV7-2,TRBJ2-7,CASSLGAAPSYEQYF